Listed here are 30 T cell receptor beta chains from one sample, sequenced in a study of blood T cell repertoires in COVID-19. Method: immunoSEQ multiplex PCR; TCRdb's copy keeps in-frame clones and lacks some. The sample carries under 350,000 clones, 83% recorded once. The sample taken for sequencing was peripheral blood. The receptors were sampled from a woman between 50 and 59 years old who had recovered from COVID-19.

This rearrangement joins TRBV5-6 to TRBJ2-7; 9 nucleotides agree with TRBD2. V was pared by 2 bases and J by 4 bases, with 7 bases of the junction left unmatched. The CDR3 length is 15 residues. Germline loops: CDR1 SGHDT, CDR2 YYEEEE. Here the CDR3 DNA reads TGTGCCAGCAGCTTTGGGGCTAGCGGGACTTACGAGCAGTACTTC. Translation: CASSFGASGTYEQYF. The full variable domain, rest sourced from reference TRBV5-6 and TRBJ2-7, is DAGVTQSPTHLIKTRGQQVTLRCSPKSGHDTVSWYQQALGQGPQFIFQYYEEEERQRGNFPDRFSGHQFPNYSSELNVNALLLGDSALYLCASSFGASGTYEQYFGPGTRLTVT.

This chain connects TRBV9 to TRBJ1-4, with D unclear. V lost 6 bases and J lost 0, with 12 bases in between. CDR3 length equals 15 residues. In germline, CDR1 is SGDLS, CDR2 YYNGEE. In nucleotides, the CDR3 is TGTGCCAGCACCCCGTCAGGTGCAACTAATGAAAAACTGTTTTTT. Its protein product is CASTPSGATNEKLFF. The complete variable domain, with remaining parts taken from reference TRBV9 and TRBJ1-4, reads DSGVTQTPKHLITATGQRVTLRCSPRSGDLSVYWYQQSLDQGLQFLIQYYNGEERAKGNILERFSAQQFPDLHSELNLSSLELGDSALYFCASTPSGATNEKLFFGSGTQLSVL.

The CDR3: CAWLKRGGRDTQYF. The CDR3 DNA is TGTGCCTGGTTGAAGCGGGGGGGCCGGGATACGCAGTATTTT. V usage is TRBV30 and J usage is TRBJ2-3, with 10 bases that match TRBD2. Losses at the gene ends were 5 bases for V and 6 bases for J; bases not matched to a gene: 8. The CDR3 loop spans 14 amino acids. The germline CDR1 and CDR2 sequences are GTSNPN and SVGIG (reference sequence).

CDR3 residues: CASSHRAMGEDTQYF. For the CDR3, the DNA is TGTGCCAGCAGCCACAGGGCGATGGGGGAAGATACGCAGTATTTT. V is TRBV28 and J is TRBJ2-3, with D maybe TRBD1 (6 bases). CDR1 and CDR2 from the germline V gene are MDHEN and SYDVKM. CDR3 length: 15 amino acids. Between the trimmed V and J ends, which lost 6 bases and 5 bases, there was a span of 18 bases.

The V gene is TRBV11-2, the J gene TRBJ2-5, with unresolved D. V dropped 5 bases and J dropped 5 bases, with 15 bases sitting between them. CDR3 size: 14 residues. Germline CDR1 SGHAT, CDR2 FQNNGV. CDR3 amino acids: CASSPYAQEETQYF. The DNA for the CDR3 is TGTGCCAGCAGCCCTTACGCTCAAGAGGAGACCCAGTACTTC.

CDR3 DNA sequence: TGTGCCAGCAGTTACGGGGCTAGCGGGGGGTACTACGAGCAGTACTTC. Translation: CASSYGASGGYYEQYF. The genes are TRBV6-5 and TRBJ2-7, with TRBD2 identical over 11 bases. The germline V gene encodes CDR1 MNHEY and CDR2 SVGAGI. V was pared by 2 bases and J by 3 bases, with 6 bases of the junction left unmatched. The CDR3 is made up of 16 amino acids.

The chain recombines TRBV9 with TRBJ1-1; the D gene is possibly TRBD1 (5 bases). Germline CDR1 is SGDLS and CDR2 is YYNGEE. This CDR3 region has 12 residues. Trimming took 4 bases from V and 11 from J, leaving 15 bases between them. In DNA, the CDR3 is TGTGCCAGCAGCCGACCGCAGGGTGAGGCTTTCTTT. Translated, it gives CASSRPQGEAFF.

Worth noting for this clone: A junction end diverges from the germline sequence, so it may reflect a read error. In DNA form, the CDR3 reads TGTGCCAGCTCGCCACAGACTGAACCTGAAGAGACCCAGTACTTC. This codes for CASSPQTEPEETQYF. The chain is built from TRBV18 and TRBJ2-5; D is undetermined. Per germline, CDR1 KGHSH and CDR2 LQKENI. The CDR3 extends over 15 amino acids.

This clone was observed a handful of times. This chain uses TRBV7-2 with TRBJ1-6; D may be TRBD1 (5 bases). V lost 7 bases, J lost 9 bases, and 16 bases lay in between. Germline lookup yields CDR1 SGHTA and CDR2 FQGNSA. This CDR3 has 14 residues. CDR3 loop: CASKLGGGTSPLHF. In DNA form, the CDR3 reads TGTGCCAGCAAATTGGGGGGGGGAACTTCACCCCTCCACTTT.

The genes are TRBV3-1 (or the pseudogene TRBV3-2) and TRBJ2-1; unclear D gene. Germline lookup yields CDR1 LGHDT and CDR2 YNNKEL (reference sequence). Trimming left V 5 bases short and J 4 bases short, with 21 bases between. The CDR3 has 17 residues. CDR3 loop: CASSSTPVQATYNEQFF. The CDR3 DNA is TGTGCCAGCAGCTCGACCCCTGTTCAGGCGACATACAATGAGCAGTTCTTC.

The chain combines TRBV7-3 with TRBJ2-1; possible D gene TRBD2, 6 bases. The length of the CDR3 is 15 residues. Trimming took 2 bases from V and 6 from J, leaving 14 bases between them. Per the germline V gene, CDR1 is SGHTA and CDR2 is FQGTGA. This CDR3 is CASSLGPGVGNEQFF. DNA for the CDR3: TGTGCCAGCAGCTTAGGTCCGGGAGTCGGCAATGAGCAGTTCTTC.

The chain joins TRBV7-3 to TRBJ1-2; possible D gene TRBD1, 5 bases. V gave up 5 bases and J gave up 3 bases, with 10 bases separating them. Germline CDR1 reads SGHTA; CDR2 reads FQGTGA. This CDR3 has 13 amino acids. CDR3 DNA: TGTGCCAGCAGCCCCAGGGAGGACTATGGCTACACCTTC. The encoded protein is CASSPREDYGYTF.

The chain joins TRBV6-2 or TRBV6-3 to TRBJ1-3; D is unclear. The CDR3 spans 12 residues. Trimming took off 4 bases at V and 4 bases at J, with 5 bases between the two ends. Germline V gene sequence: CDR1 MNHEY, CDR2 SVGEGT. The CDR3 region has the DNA TGTGCCAGCAGTTTCCAAGGAAACACCATATATTTT. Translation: CASSFQGNTIYF.

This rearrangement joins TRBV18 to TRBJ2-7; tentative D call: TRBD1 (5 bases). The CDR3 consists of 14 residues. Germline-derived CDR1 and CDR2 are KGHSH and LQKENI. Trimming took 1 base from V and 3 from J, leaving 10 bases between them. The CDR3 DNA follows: TGTGCCAGCTCACCACAGGGGTCGGTCTACGAGCAGTACTTC. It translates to CASSPQGSVYEQYF.

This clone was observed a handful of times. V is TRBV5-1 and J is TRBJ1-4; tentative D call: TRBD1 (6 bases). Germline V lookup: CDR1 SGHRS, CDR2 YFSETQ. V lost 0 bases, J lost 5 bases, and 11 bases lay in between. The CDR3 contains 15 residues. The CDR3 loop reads CASSLVGGRNEKLFF. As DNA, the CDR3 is TGCGCCAGCAGCTTGGTCGGGGGGCGGAATGAAAAACTGTTTTTT.

The CDR3 is CASSLNPNRETQYF. The CDR3 coding sequence is TGCGCCAGCAGCTTGAACCCGAACCGGGAGACCCAGTACTTC. The chain has TRBV5-1 and TRBJ2-5; D ambiguous. The CDR3 sequence is 14 residues long. Germline CDR1 reads SGHRS; CDR2 reads YFSETQ. The germline V and J ends were trimmed by 1 base and 5 bases, with 12 bases remaining between them.

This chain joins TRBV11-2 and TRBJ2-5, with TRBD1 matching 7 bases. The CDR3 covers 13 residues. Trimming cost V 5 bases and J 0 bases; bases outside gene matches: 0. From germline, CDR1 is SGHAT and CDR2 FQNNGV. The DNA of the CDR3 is TGTGCCAGCAGCACAGGGGACCAAGAGACCCAGTACTTC. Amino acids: CASSTGDQETQYF.

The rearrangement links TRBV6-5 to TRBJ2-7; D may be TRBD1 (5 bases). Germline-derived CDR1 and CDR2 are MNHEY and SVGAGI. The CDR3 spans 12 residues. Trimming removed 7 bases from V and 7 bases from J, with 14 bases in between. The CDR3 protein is CASNTPTVEQYF. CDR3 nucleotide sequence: TGTGCCAGCAATACCCCGACAGTTGAGCAGTACTTC.

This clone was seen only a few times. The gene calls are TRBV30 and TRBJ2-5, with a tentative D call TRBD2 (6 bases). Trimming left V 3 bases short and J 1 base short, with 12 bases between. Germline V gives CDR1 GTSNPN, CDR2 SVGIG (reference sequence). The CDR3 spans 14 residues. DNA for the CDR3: TGTGCCTGGAGCGCGGCGGGACGCCAAGAGACCCAGTACTTC. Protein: CAWSAAGRQETQYF.

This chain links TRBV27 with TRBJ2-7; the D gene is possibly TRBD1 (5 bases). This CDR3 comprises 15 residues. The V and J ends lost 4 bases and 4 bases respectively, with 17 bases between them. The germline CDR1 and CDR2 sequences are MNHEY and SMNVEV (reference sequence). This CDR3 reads CASSSQGTLIYEQYF. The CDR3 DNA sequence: TGTGCCAGCAGTTCCCAGGGTACCCTAATATACGAGCAGTACTTC.

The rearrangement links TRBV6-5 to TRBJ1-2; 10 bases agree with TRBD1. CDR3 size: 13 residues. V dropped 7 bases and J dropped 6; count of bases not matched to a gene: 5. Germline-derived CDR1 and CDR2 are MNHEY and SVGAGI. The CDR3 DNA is TGTGCCAGCAAAGGGACAGGGGAAGATGGCTACACCTTC. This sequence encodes CASKGTGEDGYTF.

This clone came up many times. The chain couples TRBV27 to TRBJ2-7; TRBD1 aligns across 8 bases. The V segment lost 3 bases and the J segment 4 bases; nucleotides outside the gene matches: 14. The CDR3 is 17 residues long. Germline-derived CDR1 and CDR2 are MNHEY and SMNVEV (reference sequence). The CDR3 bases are TGTGCCAGCAGTTTGGGTCGCACCGGGACAGGAGTTTACGAGCAGTACTTC. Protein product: CASSLGRTGTGVYEQYF.

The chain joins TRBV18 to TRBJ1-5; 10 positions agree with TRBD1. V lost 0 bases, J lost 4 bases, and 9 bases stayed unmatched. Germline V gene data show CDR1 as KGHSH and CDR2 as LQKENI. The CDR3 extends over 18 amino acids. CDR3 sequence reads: CASSPPMGTGAINQPQHF. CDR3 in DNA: TGTGCCAGCTCACCACCCATGGGGACAGGGGCCATTAATCAGCCCCAGCATTTT.

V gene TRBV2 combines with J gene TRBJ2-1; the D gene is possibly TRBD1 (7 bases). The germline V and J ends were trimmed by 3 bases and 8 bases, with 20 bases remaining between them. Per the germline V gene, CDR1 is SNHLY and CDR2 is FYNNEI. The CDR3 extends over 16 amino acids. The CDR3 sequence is CASSEIGQGGFDEQFF. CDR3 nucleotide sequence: TGTGCCAGCAGTGAGATAGGGCAGGGGGGATTCGATGAGCAGTTCTTC.

CDR3 DNA sequence: TGTGCCAGCAGTTTACAGGGGACTAGCGGGAGTTCCCAAGAGACCCAGTACTTC. This sequence encodes CASSLQGTSGSSQETQYF. The chain joins TRBV28 to TRBJ2-5, with 14 nucleotides matching TRBD2. The CDR3 sequence is 18 residues long. Germline V gives CDR1 MDHEN, CDR2 SYDVKM. J gave up 1 base and V 2 bases, and 6 bases lay outside the gene matches.

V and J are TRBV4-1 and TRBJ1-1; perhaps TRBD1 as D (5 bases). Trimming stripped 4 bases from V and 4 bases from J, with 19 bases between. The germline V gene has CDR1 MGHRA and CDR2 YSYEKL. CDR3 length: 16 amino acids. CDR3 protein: CASSRLEGQGGTEAFF. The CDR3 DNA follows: TGCGCCAGCAGCCGTTTAGAAGGGCAGGGCGGCACTGAAGCTTTCTTT.

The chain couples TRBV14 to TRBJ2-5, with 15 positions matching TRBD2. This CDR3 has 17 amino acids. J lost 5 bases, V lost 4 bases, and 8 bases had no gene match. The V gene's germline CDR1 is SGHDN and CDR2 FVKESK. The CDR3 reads CASSPRTSGRGSETQYF. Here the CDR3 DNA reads TGTGCCAGCAGCCCACGGACTAGCGGGAGGGGTTCGGAGACCCAGTACTTC. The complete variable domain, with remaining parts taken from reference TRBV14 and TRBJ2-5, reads EAGVTQFPSHSVIEKGQTVTLRCDPISGHDNLYWYRRVMGKEIKFLLHFVKESKQDESGMPNNRFLAERTGGTYSTLKVQPAELEDSGVYFCASSPRTSGRGSETQYFGPGTRLLVL.

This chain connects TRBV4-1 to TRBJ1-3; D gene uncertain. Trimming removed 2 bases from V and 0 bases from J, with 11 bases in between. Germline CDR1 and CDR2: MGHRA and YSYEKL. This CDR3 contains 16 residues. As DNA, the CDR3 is TGCGCCAGCAGCCAACCGGCAGGCACCTCTGGAAACACCATATATTTT. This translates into CASSQPAGTSGNTIYF.

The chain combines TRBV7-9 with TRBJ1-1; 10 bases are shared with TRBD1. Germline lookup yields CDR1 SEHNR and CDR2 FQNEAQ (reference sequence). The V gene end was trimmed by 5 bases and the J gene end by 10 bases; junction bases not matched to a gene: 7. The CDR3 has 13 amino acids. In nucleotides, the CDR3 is TGTGCCAGCAGCCCCCGACAGGGGGCGTCAGCTTTCTTT. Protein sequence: CASSPRQGASAFF.

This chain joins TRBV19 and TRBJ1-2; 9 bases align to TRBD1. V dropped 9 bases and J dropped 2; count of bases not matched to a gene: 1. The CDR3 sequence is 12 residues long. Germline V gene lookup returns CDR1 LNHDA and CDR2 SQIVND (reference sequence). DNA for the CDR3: TGTGCCAGCGGACAGGGGAACTATGGCTACACCTTC. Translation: CASGQGNYGYTF.